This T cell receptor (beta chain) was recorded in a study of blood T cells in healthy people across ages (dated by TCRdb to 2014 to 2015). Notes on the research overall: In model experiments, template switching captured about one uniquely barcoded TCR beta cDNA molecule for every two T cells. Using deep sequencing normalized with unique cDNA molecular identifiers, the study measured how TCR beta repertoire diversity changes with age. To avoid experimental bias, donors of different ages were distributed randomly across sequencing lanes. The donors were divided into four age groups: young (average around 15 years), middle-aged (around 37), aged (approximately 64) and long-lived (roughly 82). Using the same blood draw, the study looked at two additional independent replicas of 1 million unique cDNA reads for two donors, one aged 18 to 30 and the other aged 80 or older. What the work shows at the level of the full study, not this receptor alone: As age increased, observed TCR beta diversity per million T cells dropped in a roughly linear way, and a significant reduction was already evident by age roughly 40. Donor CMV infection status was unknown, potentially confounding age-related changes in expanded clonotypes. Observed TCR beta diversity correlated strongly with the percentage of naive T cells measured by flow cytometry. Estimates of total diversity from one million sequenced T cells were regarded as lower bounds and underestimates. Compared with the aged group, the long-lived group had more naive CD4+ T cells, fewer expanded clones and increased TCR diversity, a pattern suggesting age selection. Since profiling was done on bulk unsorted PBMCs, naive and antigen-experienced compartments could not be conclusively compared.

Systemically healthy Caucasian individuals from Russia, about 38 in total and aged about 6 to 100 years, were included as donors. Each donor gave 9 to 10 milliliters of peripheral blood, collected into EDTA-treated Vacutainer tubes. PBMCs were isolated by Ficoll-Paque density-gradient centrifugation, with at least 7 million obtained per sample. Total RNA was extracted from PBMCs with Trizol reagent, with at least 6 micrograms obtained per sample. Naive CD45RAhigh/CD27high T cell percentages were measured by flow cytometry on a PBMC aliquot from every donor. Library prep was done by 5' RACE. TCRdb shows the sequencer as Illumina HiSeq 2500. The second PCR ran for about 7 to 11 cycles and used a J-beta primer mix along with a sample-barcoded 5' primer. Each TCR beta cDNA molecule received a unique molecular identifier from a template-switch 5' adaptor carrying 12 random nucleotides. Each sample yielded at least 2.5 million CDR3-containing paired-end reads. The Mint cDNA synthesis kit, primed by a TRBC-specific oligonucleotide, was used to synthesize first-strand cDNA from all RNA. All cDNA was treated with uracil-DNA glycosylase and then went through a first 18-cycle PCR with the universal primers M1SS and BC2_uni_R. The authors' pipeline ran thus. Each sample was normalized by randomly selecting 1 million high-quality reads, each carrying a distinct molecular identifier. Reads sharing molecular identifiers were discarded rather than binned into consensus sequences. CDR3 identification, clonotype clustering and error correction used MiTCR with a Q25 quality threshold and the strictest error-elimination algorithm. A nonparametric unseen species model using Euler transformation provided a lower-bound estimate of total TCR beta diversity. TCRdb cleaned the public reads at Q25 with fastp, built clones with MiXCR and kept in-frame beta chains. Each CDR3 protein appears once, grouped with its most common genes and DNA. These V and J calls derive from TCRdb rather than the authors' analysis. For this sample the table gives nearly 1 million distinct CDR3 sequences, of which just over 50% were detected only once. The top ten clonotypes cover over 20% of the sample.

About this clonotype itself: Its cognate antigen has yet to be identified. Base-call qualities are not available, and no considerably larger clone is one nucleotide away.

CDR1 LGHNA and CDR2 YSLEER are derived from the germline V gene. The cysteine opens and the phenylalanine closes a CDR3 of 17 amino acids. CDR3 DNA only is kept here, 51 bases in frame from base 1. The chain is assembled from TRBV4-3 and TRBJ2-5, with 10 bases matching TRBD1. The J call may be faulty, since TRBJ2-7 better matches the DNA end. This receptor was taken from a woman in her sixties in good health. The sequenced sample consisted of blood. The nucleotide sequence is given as TGCGCCAGCAGCCAAGACGTGGGGACAGGGGAAGTCTACGAGCAGTACTTC. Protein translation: CASSQDVGTGEVYEQYF.